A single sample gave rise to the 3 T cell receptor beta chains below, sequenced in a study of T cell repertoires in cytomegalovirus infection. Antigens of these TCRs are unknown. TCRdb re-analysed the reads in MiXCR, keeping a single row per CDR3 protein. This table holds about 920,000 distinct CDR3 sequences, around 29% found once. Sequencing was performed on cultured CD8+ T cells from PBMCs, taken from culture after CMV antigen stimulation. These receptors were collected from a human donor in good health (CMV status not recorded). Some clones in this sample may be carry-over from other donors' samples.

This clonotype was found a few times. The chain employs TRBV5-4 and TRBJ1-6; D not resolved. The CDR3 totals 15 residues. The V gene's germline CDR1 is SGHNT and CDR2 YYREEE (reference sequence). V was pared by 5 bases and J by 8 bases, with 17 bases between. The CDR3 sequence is CASSLRRERDSPLHF. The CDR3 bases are TGTGCCAGCAGTCTTAGGAGGGAAAGAGATTCACCCCTCCACTTT.

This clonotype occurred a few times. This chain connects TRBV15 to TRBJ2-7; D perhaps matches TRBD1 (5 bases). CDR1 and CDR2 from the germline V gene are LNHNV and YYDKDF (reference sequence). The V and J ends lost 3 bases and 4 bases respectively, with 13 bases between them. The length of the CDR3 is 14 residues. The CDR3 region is CATSRDTGPYEQYF. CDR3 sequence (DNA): TGTGCCACCAGCAGGGACACCGGGCCGTACGAGCAGTACTTC.

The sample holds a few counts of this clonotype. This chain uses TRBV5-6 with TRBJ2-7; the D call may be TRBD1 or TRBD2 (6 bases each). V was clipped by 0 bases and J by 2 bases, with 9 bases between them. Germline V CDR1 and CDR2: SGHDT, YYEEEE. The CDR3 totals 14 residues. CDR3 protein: CASSLGGATYEQYV. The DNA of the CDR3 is TGTGCCAGCAGCTTGGGGGGGGCCACCTACGAGCAGTACGTC.